The entry below gives a single T cell receptor beta chain sequence along with its context. Its antigen is as yet unknown. Assay used: immunoSEQ multiplex PCR; TCRdb lists only in-frame clones, some missing. The sample includes 55,000 to 90,000 clones, under 85% of them seen just once. V shed 2 bases, J shed 4 bases, and the junction held 12 bases outside the gene matches. Looked up from germline, CDR1 is SGHVS and CDR2 is FQNEAQ. The length of the CDR3 is 19 residues. The record originates from a study of vaccination effects on CD4 cells after COVID-19. Findings and limits, study-wide: Both infection-induced and vaccine-induced clones contracted markedly at late post-vaccination timepoints. Missing from the study were early post-infection timepoints, and its convalescent patients were few.

Before sequencing took place, the ViraFEST assay used viral peptide pools to expand antigen-specific CD4+ T cells. CD4+ T cells were isolated after 10 days of culture. This person caught SARS-CoV-2 sometime from March to December 2020, and PCR testing confirmed the infection. A few million PBMC were placed in each well, which was supplemented with approximately 9.7 IU/ml IL-2 and roughly 10 ug/ml peptides. The authors replaced half the medium with IL-2 medium on days 3 and 7. The V and J genes are TRBV7-8 and TRBJ2-7; 15 bases fit TRBD2. The sequenced sample was CD4+ T cells from PBMCs cultured with HIV peptides, obtained before COVID-19 vaccination. Subset: HIV-1 Nef peptide pool negative control/reference culture. The receptor was isolated from a human donor who had a prior SARS-CoV-2 infection. The chain's CDR3 is CASSLPGTSGRQGTYEQYF. The DNA of the CDR3 is TGTGCCAGCAGCTTACCGGGGACTAGCGGGAGGCAAGGGACGTACGAGCAGTACTTC.